The rows below give T cell receptor beta chains drawn from one sample of a study of vaccination effects on CD4 cells after COVID-19. Profiled with immunoSEQ multiplex PCR; TCRdb holds only in-frame clones, not every one. The table records 25,000 to 30,000 clones, 80% of them present only once. Their cognate antigens are unknown. Sample: CD4+ T cells from PBMCs cultured with SARS-CoV-2 spike peptides, taken after COVID-19 vaccination. The source of these receptors is a human donor who received a COVID-19 vaccine. Some clones in this sample may be carry-over from other donors' samples. Each CDR3 is given with its conserved first and last residue. A D gene is named only where the DNA matches it firmly. Rows give clone size only sometimes, using once, few, many, or a class for an expanded clone.

D,J,size,V,CDR3,DNA
TRBD1,TRBJ1-2,-,TRBV18,CASSLVQGARGGYTF,TGTGCCAGCTCACTGGTCCAGGGGGCCCGCGGTGGCTACACCTTC
-,TRBJ2-1,-,TRBV2,CASRPGGGQYNEQFF,TGTGCCAGCAGGCCTGGGGGGGGGCAATACAATGAGCAGTTCTTC
-,TRBJ1-1,-,TRBV9,CASTGGLGNTEAFF,TGTGCCAGCACCGGAGGGTTAGGGAACACTGAAGCTTTCTTT
-,TRBJ2-1,-,TRBV5-6,CASSLAGRGVHEQFF,TGTGCCAGCAGCTTGGCGGGCAGGGGGGTCCATGAGCAGTTCTTC
TRBD1,TRBJ2-3,-,TRBV5-4,CASSFPGQGTDTQYF,TGTGCCAGCAGCTTCCCGGGACAGGGGACAGATACGCAGTATTTT
TRBD1,TRBJ2-5,-,TRBV6-5,CASSYNRGPETQYF,TGTGCCAGCAGTTACAACAGGGGGCCAGAGACCCAGTACTTC
-,TRBJ1-3,-,TRBV5-1,CASSLEPKNTIYF,TGCGCCAGCAGCTTGGAACCTAAAAACACCATATATTTT
TRBD1,TRBJ2-5,-,TRBV24-1,CATSDPGTVQETQYF,TGTGCCACCAGTGATCCCGGGACAGTCCAAGAGACCCAGTACTTC
TRBD1,TRBJ1-4,-,TRBV3-1/TRBV3-2,CASSQVGTEDEKLFF,TGTGCCAGCAGCCAAGTTGGGACAGAGGATGAAAAACTGTTTTTT
-,TRBJ1-3,-,TRBV30,CAWTRRGNTIYF,TGTGCCTGGACTCGGAGAGGAAACACCATATATTTT
TRBD2,TRBJ2-3,-,TRBV5-1,CASSLPTAGGRTDTQYF,TGCGCCAGCAGCCTCCCGACAGCGGGGGGGCGCACAGATACGCAGTATTTT
-,TRBJ1-5,few,TRBV30,CAWSRGGEQPQHF,TGTGCCTGGAGTAGGGGGGGCGAACAGCCCCAGCATTTT
-,TRBJ1-1,few,TRBV30,CAWDRNTEAFF,TGTGCCTGGGACAGAAACACTGAAGCTTTCTTT
-,TRBJ2-3,-,TRBV18,CASSPGTRVADTQYF,TGTGCCAGCTCACCCGGGACAAGGGTCGCGGATACGCAGTATTTT
-,TRBJ2-3,-,TRBV9,CASSVQMADTQYF,TGTGCCAGCAGCGTACAAATGGCAGATACGCAGTATTTT
-,TRBJ1-1,-,TRBV12-5,CASGLQGNTEAFF,TGTGCTAGTGGTTTACAGGGAAACACTGAAGCTTTCTTT
-,TRBJ2-3,-,TRBV28,CASSFVQGGTDTQYF,TGTGCCAGCAGTTTCGTACAGGGTGGGACAGATACGCAGTATTTT
-,TRBJ2-5,-,TRBV5-6,CASSLAGRETQYF,TGTGCCAGCAGCTTGGCTGGTAGAGAGACCCAGTACTTC
-,TRBJ1-1,once,TRBV5-1,CASSRDTPNTEAFF,TGCGCCAGCAGCCGGGACACCCCGAACACTGAAGCTTTCTTT
-,TRBJ2-1,few,TRBV11-2,CASSLVGWQGNEQFF,TGTGCCAGCAGCTTAGTGGGTTGGCAGGGCAATGAGCAGTTCTTC
TRBD1,TRBJ2-1,few,TRBV24-1,CATSDWGQGKDNEQFF,TGTGCCACCAGTGATTGGGGACAGGGGAAGGACAATGAGCAGTTCTTC
-,TRBJ2-5,few,TRBV7-9,CASSRGSQETQYF,TGTGCCAGCAGCCGAGGGAGCCAAGAGACCCAGTACTTC
-,TRBJ2-5,-,TRBV10-3,CAISEQTVSTQYF,TGTGCCATCAGCGAACAGACGGTGTCGACCCAGTACTTC
-,TRBJ2-1,few,TRBV12-3/TRBV12-4,CAITGPPRDEQFF,TGTGCCATTACGGGACCCCCTCGCGATGAGCAGTTCTTC
TRBD1,TRBJ1-4,-,TRBV9,CASSVGDRVHEKLFF,TGTGCCAGCAGCGTAGGGGACAGGGTACATGAAAAACTGTTTTTT
TRBD1,TRBJ2-1,-,TRBV29-1,CSVGRQGNEQFF,TGCAGCGTTGGGCGACAGGGGAATGAGCAGTTCTTC
TRBD1,TRBJ1-2,-,TRBV11-2,CASSPLQDGTGYGYTF,TGTGCCAGCAGCCCACTACAAGACGGGACAGGTTATGGCTACACCTTC
TRBD1,TRBJ1-5,few,TRBV7-3,CASSSRQGAVNGNQPQHF,TGTGCCAGCAGCTCAAGACAGGGAGCAGTCAATGGCAATCAGCCCCAGCATTTT
-,TRBJ1-3,-,TRBV5-1,CASGPGVGTGNTIYF,TGCGCCAGCGGGCCAGGGGTTGGGACTGGAAACACCATATATTTT
-,TRBJ1-3,-,TRBV6-6,CASSPIVRAANSGNTIYF,TGTGCCAGCAGTCCTATTGTTAGGGCGGCTAACTCTGGAAACACCATATATTTT
TRBD1,TRBJ1-2,-,TRBV18,CASSGQVNYGYTF,TGTGCCAGCTCAGGACAGGTCAACTATGGCTACACCTTC
-,TRBJ1-5,few,TRBV19,CASTWGGGSNQPQHF,TGTGCCAGTACTTGGGGGGGCGGAAGCAATCAGCCCCAGCATTTT
-,TRBJ1-2,-,TRBV5-1,CASSPTTGTNVDGYTF,TGCGCCAGCAGCCCCACCACAGGGACAAATGTAGATGGCTACACCTTC
-,TRBJ2-7,-,TRBV7-2,CASSSVDRETPEQYF,TGTGCCAGCAGCTCCGTGGACAGAGAAACACCCGAGCAGTACTTC